What follows describes a single T cell receptor (beta chain). Its antigen is unknown. The record originates from a study of long-term antiretroviral therapy in people with HIV. Study-level information: There is a gap of about a decade between the earliest samples and the later 2015 immediate-ART recommendation. Study results and limitations: Even long-term ART left TRB diversity below transplant donor controls, despite gains. At every time point, clones expanded before ART dominated the repertoire.

An immunoSEQ assay, version v3.0, was performed at survey level. Each sample had sequencing targeting about 35,000-50,000 T-cell genomes. TCRdb's table, derived via immunoSEQ multiplex PCR, lists solely in-frame clones and lacks some. The data contain 14,000 or so clones, roughly 88% of them singletons. Germline-derived CDR1 and CDR2 are MGHDK and SYGVNS. V lost 6 bases and J lost 0, with 12 bases in between. The CDR3 is 15 amino acids. V and J are TRBV25-1 and TRBJ1-5; tentative D call: TRBD1 (6 bases). The sequencing here drew on unsorted PBMCs, taken 6.2 years after starting antiretroviral therapy. The origin of this receptor is a man between 35 and 55 years old with HIV. In DNA, the CDR3 is TGTGCCAGCAGCGATCAGACAGGTAGCAATCAGCCCCAGCATTTT. Its translation is CASSDQTGSNQPQHF.